The next 32 T cell receptor beta chains were all read from a single sample in a study of HIV-infected patients and healthy controls. All unsorted peripheral T cells were captured because whole blood was used without fractionation. Reverse transcription used around 500 ng RNA and constant-region primers for alpha and beta. Separate chain-specific third strand synthesis with multiplexing indices produced the alpha and beta libraries. Using its own MiXCR run on the 5' RACE reads, TCRdb lists one record per CDR3 protein. The data contain roughly 25,000 distinct CDR3 sequences, 8% to 10% of them singletons. What was sequenced was blood. All receptors derive from an adult in good health.

In this sample, this clonotype turned up many times. V usage is TRBV25-1 and J usage is TRBJ2-2; perhaps TRBD2 as D (6 bases). Trimming took off 6 bases at V and 6 bases at J, with 20 bases between the two ends. The germline V gene has CDR1 MGHDK and CDR2 SYGVNS. This CDR3 spans 16 amino acids. CDR3: CASSANLGTSPGELFF. The DNA of the CDR3 is TGTGCCAGCAGCGCAAACCTCGGGACTTCTCCCGGGGAGCTGTTTTTT.

This clonotype was seen many times. This chain's CDR3 is CASSLSGYQPQHF. CDR3 nucleotide sequence: TGTGCCAGCAGTTTATCGGGCTATCAGCCCCAGCATTTT. The chain is built from TRBV27 and TRBJ1-5; D remains unclear. Trimming removed 0 bases from V and 5 bases from J, with 5 bases in between. Germline CDR1 and CDR2: MNHEY and SMNVEV (reference sequence). The CDR3 length is 13 residues.

Many counts were recorded for this clonotype. The rearrangement links TRBV2 to TRBJ1-2; possibly TRBD1 for D (5 bases). This CDR3 comprises 15 residues. CDR1 is SNHLY and CDR2 is FYNNEI in the germline V gene. V was clipped by 7 bases and J by 5 bases, with 20 bases between them. CDR3 sequence (DNA): TGTGCCAGCACGGACACCACTCTCCCTCCTTATGGCTACACCTTC. It is translated as CASTDTTLPPYGYTF.

In this sample, this clonotype turned up many times. This chain links TRBV20-1 with TRBJ2-2; 10 positions match TRBD2. V dropped 5 bases and J dropped 5; count of bases not matched to a gene: 8. The CDR3 consists of 15 residues. The V gene's germline CDR1 is DFQATT and CDR2 SNEGSKA (reference sequence). As DNA, the CDR3 is TGCAGTGCTCCACCTAGCGGGGGCGGAACCGGGGAGCTGTTTTTT. Encoded protein: CSAPPSGGGTGELFF.

This rearrangement joins TRBV5-1 to TRBJ2-7, with 8 bases aligning to TRBD2. CDR3 length: 14 amino acids. Germline V lookup: CDR1 SGHRS, CDR2 YFSETQ. Trimming cost V 0 bases and J 9 bases; bases outside gene matches: 8. The CDR3: CASSLAGRVEGQYF. The CDR3 DNA follows: TGCGCCAGCAGCTTGGCCGGGAGGGTAGAGGGGCAGTACTTC.

This clonotype was recorded at least ten times. This sequence joins TRBV2 and TRBJ1-1; 10 bases map to TRBD1. Germline V gene sequence: CDR1 SNHLY, CDR2 FYNNEI. There are 16 residues in the CDR3. Trimming cost V 7 bases and J 5 bases; bases outside gene matches: 13. The CDR3 loop reads CASIMDRGNVATEAFF. As DNA, the CDR3 is TGTGCCAGCATAATGGACAGGGGGAATGTGGCGACTGAAGCTTTCTTT.

This clonotype was recorded many times. The genes are TRBV30 and TRBJ1-2; a possible D gene is TRBD1 (5 bases). CDR3 length equals 13 residues. Germline-derived CDR1 and CDR2 are GTSNPN and SVGIG (reference sequence). V was shortened by 3 bases and J by 4 bases, with 12 bases between the two germline ends. The CDR3 DNA reads as TGTGCCTGGAGACAGGATTTCAGCTATGGCTACACCTTC. This sequence encodes CAWRQDFSYGYTF.

This clonotype has at least ten counts. The chain joins TRBV5-1 to TRBJ2-3; weak D call: TRBD2 (5 bases). CDR3 length: 15 residues. Germline-derived CDR1 and CDR2 are SGHRS and YFSETQ. V was pared by 4 bases and J by 3 bases, with 15 bases between. This CDR3 is CASSPLQGGTDTQYF. Here the CDR3 DNA reads TGCGCCAGCAGCCCCTTACAAGGCGGGACAGATACGCAGTATTTT.

There are many counts of this clonotype. The V and J genes are TRBV5-1 and TRBJ1-1; 7 positions agree with TRBD1. CDR3 length: 13 amino acids. V was clipped by 3 bases and J by 3 bases; unmatched bases: 2. Germline V lookup: CDR1 SGHRS, CDR2 YFSETQ. The CDR3 coding sequence is TGCGCCAGCAGCTGGGGGACAGACACTGAAGCTTTCTTT. Amino acids: CASSWGTDTEAFF.

This clonotype showed up just a few times. The rearrangement links TRBV19 to TRBJ1-2; D remains ambiguous. The ends were cut back, 1 base at V and 8 bases at J, with 14 bases in the middle. Germline CDR1 is LNHDA and CDR2 is SQIVND (reference sequence). The CDR3 length is 14 residues. The CDR3 nucleotides are TGTGCCAGTAGTATAGTAGGGTTTCAGGAAGGCTACACCTTC. It specifies CASSIVGFQEGYTF.

This clonotype has at least ten counts. CDR3 protein: CASSLELAGGWQETQYF. The DNA of the CDR3 is TGTGCCAGCAGCTTGGAACTAGCGGGGGGGTGGCAAGAGACCCAGTACTTC. The V and J genes are TRBV11-2 and TRBJ2-5, with 13 bases fitting TRBD2. This CDR3 is built from 17 residues. The ends lost 3 bases at V and 2 bases at J; junction bases unmatched: 6. CDR1 and CDR2 from the germline V gene are SGHAT and FQNNGV.

J is TRBJ2-3 and V is TRBV18; TRBD1 might be the D (5 bases). CDR3 length: 16 amino acids. Germline V gene data show CDR1 as KGHSH and CDR2 as LQKENI. V lost 0 bases, J lost 5 bases, and 15 bases lay in between. The DNA for the CDR3 is TGTGCCAGCTCACCACCAGTCGCAGGGATGGTAGATACGCAGTATTTT. Translated, it gives CASSPPVAGMVDTQYF.

The rearrangement links TRBV13 to TRBJ2-7; possibly TRBD1 or TRBD2 for D (5 bases each). CDR3 length: 15 amino acids. Trimming cost V 5 bases and J 0 bases, with 14 bases left between them. Germline V gene sequence: CDR1 PRHDT, CDR2 FYEKMQ (reference sequence). As DNA, the CDR3 is TGTGCCAGCAGCCCCCTAGGGGAGAGCTCCTACGAGCAGTACTTC. Translating it yields CASSPLGESSYEQYF.

This clonotype was observed many times. V gene TRBV6-2 or TRBV6-3 combines with J gene TRBJ1-5; perhaps TRBD1 as D (5 bases). The CDR3 loop spans 15 amino acids. The V and J ends lost 5 bases and 0 bases respectively, with 11 bases between them. Per germline, CDR1 MNHEY and CDR2 SVGEGT. For the CDR3, the DNA is TGTGCCAGCAGTCCGCTACAGGTTAGCAATCAGCCCCAGCATTTT. Translating it yields CASSPLQVSNQPQHF.

The CDR3 spells CASSQVFAYVGPNYGYTF. The CDR3 nucleotides are TGTGCCAGCAGCCAAGTTTTCGCGTACGTAGGACCTAACTATGGCTACACCTTC. The rearrangement links TRBV3-1 to TRBJ1-2; no clear D gene. The V end was cut by 1 base, the J end by 0 bases, with 18 bases between. CDR3 length: 18 amino acids. Looked up from germline, CDR1 is LGHDT and CDR2 is YNNKEL (reference sequence). The entire variable domain, with the rest obtained from reference TRBV3-1 and TRBJ1-2, is as follows: DTAVSQTPKYLVTQMGNDKSIKCEQNLGHDTMYWYKQDSKKFLKIMFSYNNKELIINETVPNRFSPKSPDKAHLNLHINSLELGDSAVYFCASSQVFAYVGPNYGYTFGSGTRLTVV.

This clonotype was observed at least ten times. DNA of the CDR3: TGTGCCAGCAGCCCAGCCGGACAGGGGTCGGCTGAACGTAATGAGCAGTTCTTC. Its translation is CASSPAGQGSAERNEQFF. J is TRBJ2-1 and V is TRBV6-6, with TRBD1 matching over 9 bases. V was pared by 6 bases and J by 7 bases, with 19 bases of the junction left unmatched. This CDR3 is built from 18 residues. Per the germline V gene, CDR1 is MNHNY and CDR2 is SVGAGI (reference sequence).

This clonotype was observed at least ten times. V and J are TRBV6-5 and TRBJ2-3, with TRBD1 identical over 8 bases. Germline V CDR1 and CDR2: MNHEY, SVGAGI. CDR3 length: 15 residues. Trimming cost V 5 bases and J 11 bases; bases outside gene matches: 15. This chain's CDR3 is CASSGGTGGQGVQYF. DNA of the CDR3: TGTGCCAGCAGTGGCGGGACAGGTGGGCAGGGGGTGCAGTATTTT.

This clonotype rates as medium-sized. The chain joins TRBV29-1 to TRBJ2-7, with a weak D call TRBD2 (5 bases). The CDR3 extends over 13 amino acids. Germline-derived CDR1 and CDR2 are SQVTM and ANQGSEA. V was clipped by 5 bases and J by 2 bases, with 13 bases between them. The DNA for the CDR3 is TGCAGCGTTAGCAGGAGCGGACCCTACGAGCAGTACTTC. Its protein product is CSVSRSGPYEQYF.

Many counts were recorded for this clonotype. The chain joins TRBV28 to TRBJ2-1; 7 bases are shared with TRBD1. This CDR3 spans 14 amino acids. J lost 8 bases, V lost 4 bases, and 8 bases had no gene match. Germline lookup yields CDR1 MDHEN and CDR2 SYDVKM. CDR3 residues: CASSYPTGSDEQFF. CDR3 in DNA: TGTGCCAGCAGTTATCCGACAGGGTCCGATGAGCAGTTCTTC.

This clonotype appeared many times. The rearrangement uses TRBV6-2 or TRBV6-3 and TRBJ1-4; D uncertain. The CDR3 extends over 13 amino acids. CDR1 MNHEY and CDR2 SVGEGT come from the germline V gene. V lost 4 bases, J lost 8 bases, and 11 bases lay in between. CDR3 coding DNA: TGTGCCAGCAGTTTTCCGCCGAGAGAAAAACTGTTTTTT. Translated, it gives CASSFPPREKLFF.

CDR3 nucleotides: TGTGCCAGCAGCTTGGCCGGGACAGGAGACCTACGAGGGCAGTACTTC. Translating gives CASSLAGTGDLRGQYF. This chain connects TRBV5-4 to TRBJ2-7, with 8 bases fitting TRBD1. Germline CDR1 reads SGHNT; CDR2 reads YYREEE (reference sequence). With V trimmed by 0 bases and J by 9 bases, 14 bases remained unmatched. This CDR3 contains 16 residues.

The sample holds a few counts of this clonotype. The chain carries TRBV29-1 and TRBJ2-4; D remains unclear. V was cut by 1 base and J by 0 bases, with 4 bases left in between. CDR3 length equals 13 residues. The germline V gene has CDR1 SQVTM and CDR2 ANQGSEA. The CDR3 DNA reads as TGCAGCGTTGAAGGGCTAGCCAAAAACATTCAGTACTTC. Its translation is CSVEGLAKNIQYF. The full variable domain, in which reference TRBV29-1 and TRBJ2-4 provide the parts outside the CDR3, is SAVISQKPSRDICQRGTSLTIQCQVDSQVTMMFWYRQQPGQSLTLIATANQGSEATYESGFVIDKFPISRPNLTFSTLTVSNMSPEDSSIYLCSVEGLAKNIQYFGAGTRLSVL.

The chain uses TRBV10-3 and TRBJ2-3; TRBD1 agrees at 10 bases. The CDR3 loop spans 15 amino acids. V lost 2 bases, J lost 7 bases, and 6 bases stayed unmatched. Germline loops: CDR1 ENHRY, CDR2 SYGVKD. The CDR3 protein is CAISELGQGQNTQYF. CDR3 bases: TGTGCCATCAGTGAGCTGGGACAGGGGCAGAATACGCAGTATTTT.

This clonotype was observed at least ten times. V is TRBV6-5 and J is TRBJ2-7; 8 bases match TRBD2. The CDR3 extends over 11 amino acids. Germline values: CDR1 MNHEY, CDR2 SVGAGI. The CDR3 sequence is CASRGGARYSV. The CDR3 DNA sequence: TGTGCCAGCCGGGGGGGCGCCCGTTATAGCGTC.

In this sample, this clonotype turned up many times. The chain employs TRBV7-8 and TRBJ1-4; no definite D call. Germline assignment: CDR1 SGHVS and CDR2 FQNEAQ. The V end was cut by 5 bases, the J end by 7 bases, with 8 bases between. The CDR3 runs to 12 residues. In DNA, the CDR3 is TGTGCCAGCAGCCTCACAACTGAAAAACTGTTTTTT. It yields the protein CASSLTTEKLFF.

This chain links TRBV6-2 or TRBV6-3 with TRBJ1-5; perhaps TRBD1 as D (5 bases). V lost 5 bases, J lost 6 bases, and 14 bases lay in between. This CDR3 contains 14 residues. CDR1 MNHEY and CDR2 SVGEGT come from the germline V gene. The CDR3 is CASSLAGSAQPQHF. The CDR3 coding sequence is TGTGCCAGCAGTCTAGCAGGGTCGGCTCAGCCCCAGCATTTT.

This clonotype was detected many times. The chain carries TRBV10-2 and TRBJ2-2, with TRBD1 matching 10 bases. Losses at the gene ends were 6 bases for V and 5 bases for J; bases not matched to a gene: 9. The germline gives CDR1 WSHSY, CDR2 SAAADI. The CDR3 length is 16 residues. Here the CDR3 reads CASRTGTGEMTGELFF. The CDR3 region has the DNA TGCGCCAGCAGGACCGGGACAGGGGAGATGACCGGGGAGCTGTTTTTT.

The J gene is TRBJ2-1, the V gene TRBV14; the D gene is possibly TRBD1 (6 bases). The ends were cut back, 0 bases at V and 7 bases at J, with 22 bases in the middle. Germline V gene data show CDR1 as SGHDN and CDR2 as FVKESK. CDR3 length equals 18 residues. The CDR3 nucleotides read TGTGCCAGCAGCCAAGAGTCTTTCTCCAGGGGTGCGTGGAATGAGCAGTTCTTC. Encoded protein: CASSQESFSRGAWNEQFF.

The table lists this clonotype with many counts. The chain carries TRBV7-9 and TRBJ1-3; 8 bases agree with TRBD1. The CDR3 spans 15 residues. The ends lost 4 bases at V and 3 bases at J; junction bases unmatched: 5. CDR1 is SEHNR and CDR2 is FQNEAQ in the germline V gene (reference sequence). The CDR3 protein is CASSSQGAGGNTIYF. The DNA for the CDR3 is TGTGCCAGCAGCTCCCAGGGGGCTGGTGGAAACACCATATATTTT.

The chain employs TRBV24-1 and TRBJ2-2; D remains ambiguous. V was shortened by 7 bases and J by 0 bases, with 20 bases between the two germline ends. Germline V gives CDR1 KGHDR, CDR2 SFDVKD. The CDR3 extends over 18 amino acids. This chain's CDR3 is CATSAIFVSTANTGELFF. CDR3 bases: TGTGCCACCAGCGCGATCTTCGTGTCTACGGCGAACACCGGGGAGCTGTTTTTT.

As concerns this clonotype: Given a much more abundant clone one base away, this may be a read error. The CDR3 coding sequence is TGTGCCAGCAGCCAACGCGGCTCAGGTTTCCTGAAGCAGCCCCAGCATTTT. Protein product: CASSQRGSGFLKQPQHF. V and J are TRBV3-1 and TRBJ1-5; D call uncertain. This CDR3 has 17 residues. V gave up 2 bases and J gave up 7 bases, with 21 bases separating them. Looked up from germline, CDR1 is LGHDT and CDR2 is YNNKEL (reference sequence).

This chain uses TRBV5-1 with TRBJ1-1; 9 nucleotides match TRBD1. Germline trimming cut 4 bases from V and 3 bases from J; bases unmatched to any gene: 4. The CDR3 consists of 14 residues. The germline V gene has CDR1 SGHRS and CDR2 YFSETQ. The DNA for the CDR3 is TGCGCCAGCAGCAGGGACAGGGTTGACACTGAAGCTTTCTTT. Translated, it gives CASSRDRVDTEAFF.